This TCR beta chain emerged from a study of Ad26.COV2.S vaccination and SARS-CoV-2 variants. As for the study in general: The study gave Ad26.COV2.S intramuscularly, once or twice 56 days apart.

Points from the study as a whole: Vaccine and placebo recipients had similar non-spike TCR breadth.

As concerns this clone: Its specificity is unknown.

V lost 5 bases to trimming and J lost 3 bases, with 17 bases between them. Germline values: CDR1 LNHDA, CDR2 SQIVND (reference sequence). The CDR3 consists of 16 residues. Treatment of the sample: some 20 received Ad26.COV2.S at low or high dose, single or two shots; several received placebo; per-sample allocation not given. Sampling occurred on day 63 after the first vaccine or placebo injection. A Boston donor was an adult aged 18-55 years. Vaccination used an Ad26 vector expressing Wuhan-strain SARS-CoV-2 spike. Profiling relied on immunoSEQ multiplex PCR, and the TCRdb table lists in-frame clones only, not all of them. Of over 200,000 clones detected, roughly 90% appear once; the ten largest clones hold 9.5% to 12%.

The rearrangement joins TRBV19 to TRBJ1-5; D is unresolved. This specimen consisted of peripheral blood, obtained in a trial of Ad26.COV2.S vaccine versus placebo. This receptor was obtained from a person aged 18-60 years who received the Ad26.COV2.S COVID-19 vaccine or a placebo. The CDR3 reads CASSPPYITSNQPQHF. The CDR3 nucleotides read TGTGCCAGTAGTCCCCCGTATATAACCTCCAATCAGCCCCAGCATTTT. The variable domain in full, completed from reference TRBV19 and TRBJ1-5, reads DGGITQSPKYLFRKEGQNVTLSCEQNLNHDAMYWYRQDPGQGLRLIYYSQIVNDFQKGDIAEGYSVSREKKESFPLTVTSAQKNPTAFYLCASSPPYITSNQPQHFGDGTRLSIL.